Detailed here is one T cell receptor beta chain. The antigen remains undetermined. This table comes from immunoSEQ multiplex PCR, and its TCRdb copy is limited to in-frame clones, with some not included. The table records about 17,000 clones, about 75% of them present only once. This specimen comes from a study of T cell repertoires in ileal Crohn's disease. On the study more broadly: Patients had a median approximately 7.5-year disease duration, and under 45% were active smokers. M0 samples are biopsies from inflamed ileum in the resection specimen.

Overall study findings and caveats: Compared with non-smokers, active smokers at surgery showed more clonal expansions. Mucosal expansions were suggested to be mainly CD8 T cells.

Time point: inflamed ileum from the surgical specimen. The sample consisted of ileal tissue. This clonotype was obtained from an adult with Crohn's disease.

In nucleotides, the CDR3 is TGCGCCAGCAGCCAAGAACAGGGGGTCTATGGCTACACCTTC. Protein product: CASSQEQGVYGYTF. The chain is built from TRBV4-3 and TRBJ1-2, with 8 bases lining up with TRBD1. Trimming took 0 bases from V and 4 from J; bases not matched to a gene: 1. Germline values: CDR1 LGHNA, CDR2 YSLEER. The CDR3 is made up of 14 amino acids.